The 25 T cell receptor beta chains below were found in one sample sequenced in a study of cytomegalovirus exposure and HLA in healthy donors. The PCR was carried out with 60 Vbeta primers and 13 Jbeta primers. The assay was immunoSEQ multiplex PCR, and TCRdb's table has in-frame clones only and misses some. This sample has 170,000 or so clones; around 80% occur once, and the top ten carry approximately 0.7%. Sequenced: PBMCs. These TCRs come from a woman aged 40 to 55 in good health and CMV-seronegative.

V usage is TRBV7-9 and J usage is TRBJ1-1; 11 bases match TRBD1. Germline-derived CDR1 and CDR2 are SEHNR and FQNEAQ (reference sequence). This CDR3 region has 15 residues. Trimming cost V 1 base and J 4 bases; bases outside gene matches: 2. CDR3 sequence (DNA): TGTGCCAGCAGCTTAGTCGGGACAGGGGGCACTGAAGCTTTCTTT. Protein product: CASSLVGTGGTEAFF.

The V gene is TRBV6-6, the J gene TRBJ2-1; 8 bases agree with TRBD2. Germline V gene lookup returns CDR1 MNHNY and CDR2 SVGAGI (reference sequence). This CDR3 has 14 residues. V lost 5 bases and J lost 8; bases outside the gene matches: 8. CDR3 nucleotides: TGTGCCAGCAGTCTGGGCGGGGGGCGGGATGAGCAGTTCTTC. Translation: CASSLGGGRDEQFF.

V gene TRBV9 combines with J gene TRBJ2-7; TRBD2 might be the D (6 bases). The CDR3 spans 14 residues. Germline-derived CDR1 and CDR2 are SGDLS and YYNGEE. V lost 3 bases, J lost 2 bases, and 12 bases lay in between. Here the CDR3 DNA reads TGTGCCAGCAGCGGGGACCCGGGGGCCTACGAGCAGTACTTC. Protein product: CASSGDPGAYEQYF.

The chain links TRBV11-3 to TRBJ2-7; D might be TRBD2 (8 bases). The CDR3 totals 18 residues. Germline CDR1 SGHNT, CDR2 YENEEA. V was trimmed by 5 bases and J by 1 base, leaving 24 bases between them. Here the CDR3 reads CASSPREGDSDDSYEQYF. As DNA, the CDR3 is TGTGCCAGCAGCCCTCGGGAGGGGGACAGCGACGATTCCTACGAGCAGTACTTC.

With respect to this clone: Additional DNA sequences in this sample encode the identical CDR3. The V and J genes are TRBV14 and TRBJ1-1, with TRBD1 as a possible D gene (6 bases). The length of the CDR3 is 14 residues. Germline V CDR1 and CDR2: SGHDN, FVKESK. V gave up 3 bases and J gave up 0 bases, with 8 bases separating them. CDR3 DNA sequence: TGTGCCAGCAGCCACAGGGGAATGAACACTGAAGCTTTCTTT. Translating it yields CASSHRGMNTEAFF.

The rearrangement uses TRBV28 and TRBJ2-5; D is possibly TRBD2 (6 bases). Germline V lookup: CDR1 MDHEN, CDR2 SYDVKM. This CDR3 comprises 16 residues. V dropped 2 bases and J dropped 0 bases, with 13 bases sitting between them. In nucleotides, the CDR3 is TGTGCCAGCAGTTTAGGAGGGTCGGGGTACCAAGAGACCCAGTACTTC. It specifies CASSLGGSGYQETQYF.

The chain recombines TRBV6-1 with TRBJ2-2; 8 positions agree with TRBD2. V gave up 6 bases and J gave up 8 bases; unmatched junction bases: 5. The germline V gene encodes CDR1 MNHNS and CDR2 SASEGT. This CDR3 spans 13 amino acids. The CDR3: CASRPSGRGELFF. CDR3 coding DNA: TGTGCCAGCAGACCCAGCGGGAGAGGGGAGCTGTTTTTT.

In nucleotides, the CDR3 is TGTGCCAGTTCACCAGGGGCCGAGCAGTACTTC. Residues: CASSPGAEQYF. V and J are TRBV6-1 and TRBJ2-7, with a tentative D call TRBD1 (6 bases). CDR3 length equals 11 residues. Germline CDR1 reads MNHNS; CDR2 reads SASEGT. V lost 9 bases, J lost 6 bases, and 12 bases lay in between.

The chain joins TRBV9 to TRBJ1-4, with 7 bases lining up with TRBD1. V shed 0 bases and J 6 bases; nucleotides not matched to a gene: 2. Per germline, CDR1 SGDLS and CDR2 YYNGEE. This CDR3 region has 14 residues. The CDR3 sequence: CASSVEGADEKLFF. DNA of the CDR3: TGTGCCAGCAGCGTAGAGGGGGCGGATGAAAAACTGTTTTTT.

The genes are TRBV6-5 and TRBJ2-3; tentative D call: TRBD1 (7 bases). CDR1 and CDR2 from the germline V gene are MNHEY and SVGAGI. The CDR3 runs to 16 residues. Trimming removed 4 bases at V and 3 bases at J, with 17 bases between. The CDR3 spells CASSSGRGRGTDTQYF. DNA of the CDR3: TGTGCCAGCAGTTCGGGAAGGGGGCGGGGAACAGATACGCAGTATTTT.

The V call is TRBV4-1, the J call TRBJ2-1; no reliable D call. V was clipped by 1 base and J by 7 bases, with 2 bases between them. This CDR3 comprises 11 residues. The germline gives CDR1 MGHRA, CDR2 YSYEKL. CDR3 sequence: CASSQVNEQFF. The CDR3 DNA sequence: TGCGCCAGCAGCCAAGTAAATGAGCAGTTCTTC.

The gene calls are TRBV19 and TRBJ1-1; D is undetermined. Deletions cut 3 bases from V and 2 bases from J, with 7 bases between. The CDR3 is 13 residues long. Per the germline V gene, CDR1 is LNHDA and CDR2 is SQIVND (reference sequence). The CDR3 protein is CASSIVSNTEAFF. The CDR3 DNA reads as TGTGCCAGTAGTATCGTATCTAACACTGAAGCTTTCTTT. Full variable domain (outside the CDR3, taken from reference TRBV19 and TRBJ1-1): DGGITQSPKYLFRKEGQNVTLSCEQNLNHDAMYWYRQDPGQGLRLIYYSQIVNDFQKGDIAEGYSVSREKKESFPLTVTSAQKNPTAFYLCASSIVSNTEAFFGQGTRLTVV.

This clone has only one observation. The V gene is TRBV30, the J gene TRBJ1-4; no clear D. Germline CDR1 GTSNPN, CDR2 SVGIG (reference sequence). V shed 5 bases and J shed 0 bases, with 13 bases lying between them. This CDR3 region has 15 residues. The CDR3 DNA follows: TGTGCCTGGGTGTCCGGGTTTGCAACTAATGAAAAACTGTTTTTT. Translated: CAWVSGFATNEKLFF.

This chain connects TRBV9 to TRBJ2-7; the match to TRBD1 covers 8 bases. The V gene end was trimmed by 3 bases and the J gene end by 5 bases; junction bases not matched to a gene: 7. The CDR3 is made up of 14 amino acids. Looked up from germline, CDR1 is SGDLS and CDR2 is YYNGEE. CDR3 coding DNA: TGTGCCAGCAGCGCGGGACAGGCTACCCACGAGCAGTACTTC. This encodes CASSAGQATHEQYF.

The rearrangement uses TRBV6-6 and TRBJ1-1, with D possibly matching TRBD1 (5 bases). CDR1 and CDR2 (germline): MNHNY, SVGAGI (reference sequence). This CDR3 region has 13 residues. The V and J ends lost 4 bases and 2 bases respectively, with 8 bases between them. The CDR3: CASSFQGNTEAFF. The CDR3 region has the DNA TGTGCCAGCAGTTTCCAGGGAAACACTGAAGCTTTCTTT.

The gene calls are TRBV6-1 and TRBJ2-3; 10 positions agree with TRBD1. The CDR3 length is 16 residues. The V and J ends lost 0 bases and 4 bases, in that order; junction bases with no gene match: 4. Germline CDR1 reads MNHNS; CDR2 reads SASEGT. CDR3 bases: TGTGCCAGCAGTGAAGCGATGGGACAGGGGTCAGATACGCAGTATTTT. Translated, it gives CASSEAMGQGSDTQYF.

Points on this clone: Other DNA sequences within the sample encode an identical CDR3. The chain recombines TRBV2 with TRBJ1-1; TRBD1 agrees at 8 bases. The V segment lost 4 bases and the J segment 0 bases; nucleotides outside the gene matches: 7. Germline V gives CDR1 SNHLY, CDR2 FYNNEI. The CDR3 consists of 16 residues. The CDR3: CASSARAGGMNTEAFF. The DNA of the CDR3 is TGTGCCAGCAGTGCTAGGGCAGGGGGCATGAACACTGAAGCTTTCTTT. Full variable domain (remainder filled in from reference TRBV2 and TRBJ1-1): EPEVTQTPSHQVTQMGQEVILRCVPISNHLYFYWYRQILGQKVEFLVSFYNNEISEKSEIFDDQFSVERPDGSNFTLKIRSTKLEDSAMYFCASSARAGGMNTEAFFGQGTRLTVV.

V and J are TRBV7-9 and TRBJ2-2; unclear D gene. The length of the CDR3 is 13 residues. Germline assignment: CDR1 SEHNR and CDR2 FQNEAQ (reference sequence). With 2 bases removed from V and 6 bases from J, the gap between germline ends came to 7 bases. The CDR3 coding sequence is TGTGCCAGCAGCTTAAGTGAGCCCGGGGAGCTGTTTTTT. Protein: CASSLSEPGELFF.

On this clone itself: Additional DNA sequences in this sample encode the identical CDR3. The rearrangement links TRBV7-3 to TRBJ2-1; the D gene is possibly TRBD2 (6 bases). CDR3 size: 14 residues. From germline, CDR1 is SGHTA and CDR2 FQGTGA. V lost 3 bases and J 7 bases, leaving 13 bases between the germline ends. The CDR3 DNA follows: TGTGCCAGCAGCTTCTCTGGCGGGACGAATGAGCAGTTCTTC. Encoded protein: CASSFSGGTNEQFF.

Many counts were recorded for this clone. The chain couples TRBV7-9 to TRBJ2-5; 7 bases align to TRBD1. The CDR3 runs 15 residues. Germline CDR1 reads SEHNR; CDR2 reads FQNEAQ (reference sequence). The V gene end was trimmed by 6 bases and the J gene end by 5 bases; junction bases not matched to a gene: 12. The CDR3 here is CASSAGTAVWETQYF. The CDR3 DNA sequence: TGTGCCAGCAGTGCAGGGACAGCAGTCTGGGAGACCCAGTACTTC. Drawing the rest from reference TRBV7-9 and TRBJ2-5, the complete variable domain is DTGVSQNPRHKITKRGQNVTFRCDPISEHNRLYWYRQTLGQGPEFLTYFQNEAQLEKSRLLSDRFSAERPKGSFSTLEIQRTEQGDSAMYLCASSAGTAVWETQYFGPGTRLLVL.

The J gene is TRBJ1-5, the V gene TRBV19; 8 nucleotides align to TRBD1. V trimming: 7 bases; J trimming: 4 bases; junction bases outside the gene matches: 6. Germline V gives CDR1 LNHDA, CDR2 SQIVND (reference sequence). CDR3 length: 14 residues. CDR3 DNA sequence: TGTGCCAGTAAAAAGACAGGGGAGAATCAGCCCCAGCATTTT. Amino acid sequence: CASKKTGENQPQHF. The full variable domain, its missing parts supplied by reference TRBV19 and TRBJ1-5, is DGGITQSPKYLFRKEGQNVTLSCEQNLNHDAMYWYRQDPGQGLRLIYYSQIVNDFQKGDIAEGYSVSREKKESFPLTVTSAQKNPTAFYLCASKKTGENQPQHFGDGTRLSIL.

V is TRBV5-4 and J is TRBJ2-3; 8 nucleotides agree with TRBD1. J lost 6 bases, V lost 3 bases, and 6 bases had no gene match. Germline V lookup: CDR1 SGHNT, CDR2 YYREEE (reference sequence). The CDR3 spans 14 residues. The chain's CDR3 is CASSSGQGWDTQYF. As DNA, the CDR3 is TGTGCCAGCAGCTCTGGACAGGGTTGGGATACGCAGTATTTT. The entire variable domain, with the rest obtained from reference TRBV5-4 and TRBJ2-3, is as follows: ETGVTQSPTHLIKTRGQQVTLRCSSQSGHNTVSWYQQALGQGPQFIFQYYREEENGRGNFPPRFSGLQFPNYSSELNVNALELDDSALYLCASSSGQGWDTQYFGPGTRLTVL.

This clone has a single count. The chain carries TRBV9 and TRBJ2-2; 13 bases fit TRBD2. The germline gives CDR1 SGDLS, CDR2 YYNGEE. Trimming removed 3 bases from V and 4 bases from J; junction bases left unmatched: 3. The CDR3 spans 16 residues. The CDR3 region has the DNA TGTGCCAGCAGCGGGGGACTAGCGGGGATCACCGGGGAGCTGTTTTTT. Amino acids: CASSGGLAGITGELFF.

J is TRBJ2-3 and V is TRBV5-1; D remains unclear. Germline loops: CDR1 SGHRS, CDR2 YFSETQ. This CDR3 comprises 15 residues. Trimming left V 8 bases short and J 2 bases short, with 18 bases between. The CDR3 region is CASSELSPITDTQYF. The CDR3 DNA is TGCGCCAGTTCTGAACTAAGTCCAATCACAGATACGCAGTATTTT.

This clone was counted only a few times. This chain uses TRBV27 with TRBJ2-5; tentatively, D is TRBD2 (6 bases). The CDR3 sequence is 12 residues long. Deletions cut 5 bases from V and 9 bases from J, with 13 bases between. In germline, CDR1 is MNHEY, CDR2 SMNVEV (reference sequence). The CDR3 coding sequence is TGTGCCAGCAGTCCTACTTGGGGGGCCCAGTACTTC. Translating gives CASSPTWGAQYF.